A single T cell receptor (beta chain) is shown here with its context. Its antigen is unidentified. This record comes from a study of CD8 T cells in ankylosing spondylitis. The study's findings and limits: Disease-linked clones were reportedly significantly enriched in matched ankylosing spondylitis synovial fluid. Ankylosing spondylitis blood appeared to carry a characteristic TCR beta motif of fewer than 10 highly homologous variants. In synovial fluid and blood from reactive arthritis, some motif variants were previously reported.

Germline values: CDR1 SGHTA, CDR2 FQGTGA. V gave up 4 bases and J gave up 0 bases, with 19 bases separating them. The CDR3 spans 18 residues. In making TCR beta libraries, quantitative 5'-RACE with molecular barcodes was used. One entry per CDR3 protein, called by TCRdb with MiXCR from the 5' RACE reads. The sample includes over 600,000 distinct CDR3 sequences, 19% seen only once; the top ten take around 19%. The sequence was collected from a male donor with ankylosing spondylitis. The chain links TRBV7-3 to TRBJ1-5; D remains unclear. Sequencing was done on a sample of blood, either unsorted or a sorted T cell fraction (not recorded which). The CDR3: CASSSKDEYDFSNQPQHF. In nucleotides, the CDR3 is TGTGCCAGCAGCTCGAAAGATGAATATGACTTTAGCAATCAGCCCCAGCATTTT.